Below are 10 T cell receptor beta chains sequenced from a single sample in a study of blood T cell repertoires in COVID-19. TCRdb's copy holds only in-frame clones and misses some; the assay was immunoSEQ multiplex PCR. The table includes about 71,000 clones, 75% to 90% detected once. Input material: peripheral blood. The receptors originated from a man between 50 and 59 years old with acute or convalescent COVID-19.

The J gene is TRBJ2-1, the V gene TRBV27; D unresolved. The CDR3 runs to 15 residues. From germline, CDR1 is MNHEY and CDR2 SMNVEV (reference sequence). V shed 6 bases and J shed 0 bases, with 12 bases lying between them. The CDR3: CASSSPLSSYNEQFF. The CDR3 DNA follows: TGTGCCAGCAGCTCACCGTTGAGCTCCTACAATGAGCAGTTCTTC.

The sample holds a few counts of this clone. V gene TRBV24-1 combines with J gene TRBJ2-1; 7 positions match TRBD1. Germline loops: CDR1 KGHDR, CDR2 SFDVKD. The CDR3 covers 14 residues. V lost 5 bases, J lost 4 bases, and 4 bases stayed unmatched. CDR3 coding DNA: TGTGCCACCAGTGGAGGGACAGAGTACAATGAGCAGTTCTTC. This translates into CATSGGTEYNEQFF.

The chain uses TRBV4-1 and TRBJ2-3; TRBD2 agrees at 9 bases. This CDR3 spans 16 amino acids. Per the germline V gene, CDR1 is MGHRA and CDR2 is YSYEKL. The trim removed 4 bases at V and 3 bases at J, leaving 8 bases unmatched. The CDR3 DNA is TGCGCCAGCAGCCCCAGTGGTAGCGGGGGTACAGATACGCAGTATTTT. It specifies CASSPSGSGGTDTQYF.

The V gene is TRBV10-3, the J gene TRBJ1-5, with a weak D call TRBD1 (5 bases). Germline CDR1 reads ENHRY; CDR2 reads SYGVKD. Trimming stripped 3 bases from V and 3 bases from J, with 9 bases between. This CDR3 is built from 14 residues. The DNA for the CDR3 is TGTGCCATCAGTGACAGGGAGGCCAATCAGCCCCAGCATTTT. This translates into CAISDREANQPQHF.

The chain links TRBV6-5 to TRBJ2-7; 9 bases are a match to TRBD1. V lost 4 bases and J lost 3; bases outside the gene matches: 7. This CDR3 has 15 residues. CDR1 and CDR2 from the germline V gene are MNHEY and SVGAGI. The CDR3 bases are TGTGCCAGCAGTTGGACAGGGGTTGACATCTACGAGCAGTACTTC. It codes for CASSWTGVDIYEQYF.

This clone was found a few times. The rearrangement joins TRBV30 to TRBJ2-3; the match to TRBD1 covers 8 bases. This CDR3 is 16 amino acids long. Germline V gene lookup returns CDR1 GTSNPN and CDR2 SVGIG (reference sequence). V shed 0 bases and J 4 bases; nucleotides not matched to a gene: 9. CDR3 nucleotide sequence: TGTGCCTGGAGTGTACAGGGCAGGGGGCGAGCAGATACGCAGTATTTT. Protein product: CAWSVQGRGRADTQYF.

The chain recombines TRBV19 with TRBJ2-3; 10 bases align to TRBD2. From germline, CDR1 is LNHDA and CDR2 SQIVND (reference sequence). V was clipped by 5 bases and J by 2 bases; unmatched bases: 10. The CDR3 totals 17 residues. The CDR3 bases are TGTGCCAGTAGTGAAAGACTAGCGGGCCGTTCCACAGATACGCAGTATTTT. Translated: CASSERLAGRSTDTQYF.

This chain links TRBV28 with TRBJ2-5; TRBD1 might be the D (7 bases). This CDR3 has 15 residues. CDR1 MDHEN and CDR2 SYDVKM come from the germline V gene. Trimming stripped 4 bases from V and 5 bases from J, with 17 bases between. CDR3 sequence (DNA): TGTGCCAGCAGTTCCCAGGGGGGAGAGGTTGAGACCCAGTACTTC. Translation gives CASSSQGGEVETQYF.

The V call is TRBV2, the J call TRBJ2-7; D call uncertain. Deletions cut 3 bases from V and 0 bases from J, with 15 bases between. CDR3 length: 16 residues. Germline loops: CDR1 SNHLY, CDR2 FYNNEI. The CDR3 spells CASSDVAIQNSYEQYF. CDR3 DNA: TGTGCCAGCAGTGATGTTGCGATACAGAACTCCTACGAGCAGTACTTC.

The V and J genes are TRBV4-3 and TRBJ1-2, with D maybe TRBD1 (6 bases). The CDR3 length is 18 residues. From germline, CDR1 is LGHNA and CDR2 YSLEER. Deletions cut 0 bases from V and 4 bases from J, with 21 bases between. CDR3 residues: CASSQDWAGAFSAYGYTF. As DNA, the CDR3 is TGCGCCAGCAGCCAAGATTGGGCAGGGGCCTTCTCTGCCTATGGCTACACCTTC.